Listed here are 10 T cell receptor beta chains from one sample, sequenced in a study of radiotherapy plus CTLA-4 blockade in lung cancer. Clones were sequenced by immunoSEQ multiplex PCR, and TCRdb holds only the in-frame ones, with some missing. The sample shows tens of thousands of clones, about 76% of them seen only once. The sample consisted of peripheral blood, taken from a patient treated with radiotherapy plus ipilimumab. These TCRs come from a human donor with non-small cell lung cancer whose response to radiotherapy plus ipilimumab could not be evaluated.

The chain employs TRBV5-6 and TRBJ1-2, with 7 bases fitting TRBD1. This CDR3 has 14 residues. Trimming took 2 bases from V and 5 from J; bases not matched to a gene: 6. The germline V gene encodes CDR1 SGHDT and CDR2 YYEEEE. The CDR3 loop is CASSFGQDTYGYTF. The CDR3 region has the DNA TGTGCCAGCAGCTTTGGACAGGACACTTATGGCTACACCTTC.

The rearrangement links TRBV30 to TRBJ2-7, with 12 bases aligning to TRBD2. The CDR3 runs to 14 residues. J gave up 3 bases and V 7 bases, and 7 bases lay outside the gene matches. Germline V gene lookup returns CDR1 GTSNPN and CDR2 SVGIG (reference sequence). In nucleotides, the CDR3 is TGTGCCTCCCGACTAGCGGGAGTCCTCTACGAGCAGTACTTC. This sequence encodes CASRLAGVLYEQYF.

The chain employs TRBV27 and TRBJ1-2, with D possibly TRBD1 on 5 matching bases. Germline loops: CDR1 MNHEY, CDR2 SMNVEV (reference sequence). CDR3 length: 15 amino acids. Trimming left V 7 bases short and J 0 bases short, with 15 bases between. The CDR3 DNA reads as TGTGCCAGCATGGGGGGGAGGGAAGCTAACTATGGCTACACCTTC. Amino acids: CASMGGREANYGYTF.

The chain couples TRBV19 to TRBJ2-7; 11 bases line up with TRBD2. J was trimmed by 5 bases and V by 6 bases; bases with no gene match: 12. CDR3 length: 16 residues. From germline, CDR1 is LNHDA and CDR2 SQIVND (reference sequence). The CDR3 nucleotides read TGTGCCAGTAGGGCCGCCGGGACTAGCGGTCCCAACGAGCAGTACTTC. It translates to CASRAAGTSGPNEQYF.

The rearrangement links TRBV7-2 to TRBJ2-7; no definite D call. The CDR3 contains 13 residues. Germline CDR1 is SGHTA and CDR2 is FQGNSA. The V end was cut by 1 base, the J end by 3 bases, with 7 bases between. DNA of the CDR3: TGTGCCAGCAGCTTAGGACTCAACTACGAGCAGTACTTC. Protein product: CASSLGLNYEQYF. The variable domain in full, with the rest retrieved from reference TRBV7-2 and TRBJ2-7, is GAGVSQSPSNKVTEKGKDVELRCDPISGHTALYWYRQSLGQGLEFLIYFQGNSAPDKSGLPSDRFSAERTGGSVSTLTIQRTQQEDSAVYLCASSLGLNYEQYFGPGTRLTVT.

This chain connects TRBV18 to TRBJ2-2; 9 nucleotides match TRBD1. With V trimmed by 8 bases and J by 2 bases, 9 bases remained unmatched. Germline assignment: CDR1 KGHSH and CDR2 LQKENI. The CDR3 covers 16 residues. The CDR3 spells CASAPTDRGNTGELFF. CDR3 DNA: TGTGCCAGCGCTCCGACGGACAGGGGAAACACCGGGGAGCTGTTTTTT.

CDR3 nucleotide sequence: TGTGCCAGCAGCTTATCACCCCAGGGCTACACCTTC. Amino acid sequence: CASSLSPQGYTF. This rearrangement joins TRBV7-9 to TRBJ1-2; D is ambiguous. Germline V gives CDR1 SEHNR, CDR2 FQNEAQ (reference sequence). V was shortened by 2 bases and J by 8 bases, with 9 bases between the two germline ends. The CDR3 runs to 12 residues.

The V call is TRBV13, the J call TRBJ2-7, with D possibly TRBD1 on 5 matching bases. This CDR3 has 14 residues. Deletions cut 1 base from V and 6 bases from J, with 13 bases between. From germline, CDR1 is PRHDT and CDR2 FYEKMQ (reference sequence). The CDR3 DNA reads TGTGCCAGCAGCTTAGTGGCAAGGGGTGGCGAGCAGTACTTC. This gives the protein CASSLVARGGEQYF.

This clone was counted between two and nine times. The CDR3 protein is CASSLAMGQSYEQYF. Written as DNA, the CDR3 is TGTGCCAGCAGCTTAGCCATGGGACAGTCCTACGAGCAGTACTTC. The V call is TRBV7-2, the J call TRBJ2-7, with 7 bases fitting TRBD1. V trimming: 0 bases; J trimming: 1 base; junction bases outside the gene matches: 3. CDR1 SGHTA and CDR2 FQGNSA come from the germline V gene. The CDR3 has 15 residues.

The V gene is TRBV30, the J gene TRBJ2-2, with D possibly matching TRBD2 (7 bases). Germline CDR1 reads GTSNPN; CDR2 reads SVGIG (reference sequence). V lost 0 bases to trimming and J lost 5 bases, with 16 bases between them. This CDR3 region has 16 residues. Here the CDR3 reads CAWSVSRGAGTGELFF. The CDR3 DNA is TGTGCCTGGAGTGTATCCCGGGGGGCGGGGACCGGGGAGCTGTTTTTT.